What follows describes a single TCR beta chain. This entry is derived from a study of blood T cell repertoires in COVID-19. In the study overall: Both acute and convalescent COVID-19 samples were obtained from the United States, Italy and Spain. Nucleic acid was either cDNA or gDNA, and it came from T cells, B-cell-depleted T cells, or PBMCs.

The CDR3 has 18 amino acids. The V and J ends lost 2 bases and 3 bases, in that order; junction bases with no gene match: 14. CDR1 is SGHRS and CDR2 is YFSETQ in the germline V gene. Assay: immunoSEQ multiplex PCR; the TCRdb copy retains only in-frame clones and omits some. This sample has 300,000 to 450,000 clones, with approximately 80% found just once. The chain employs TRBV5-1 and TRBJ2-1; 7 bases align to TRBD2. The sequencing input was peripheral blood. The origin of this receptor is a human donor with acute or convalescent COVID-19. The donor label of this sample is uncertain. The CDR3 nucleotides are TGCGCCAGCAGCTTCGGCATCATCGTAGCGGGCTTCTACAATGAGCAGTTCTTC. Its translation: CASSFGIIVAGFYNEQFF. The full variable domain, with the rest looked up from reference TRBV5-1 and TRBJ2-1, is KAGVTQTPRYLIKTRGQQVTLSCSPISGHRSVSWYQQTPGQGLQFLFEYFSETQRNKGNFPGRFSGRQFSNSRSEMNVSTLELGDSALYLCASSFGIIVAGFYNEQFFGPGTRLTVL.